The 10 T cell receptor beta chains below were found in one sample sequenced in a study of shared clonotypes between healthy human individuals. Repertoires were generated with immunoSEQ multiplex PCR, while TCRdb's copy carries only in-frame clones and drops some. The sample lists about 980,000 clones; 60% to 85% were seen once. Sample: memory CD4+ T cells sorted from blood. Stated subset: CD45RA-negative fraction. These receptors came from a man in his late teens or twenties in good health.

Only one count was recorded for this clone. The rearrangement links TRBV6-1 to TRBJ1-4, with 8 bases aligning to TRBD1. V shed 9 bases and J 2 bases; nucleotides not matched to a gene: 8. The CDR3 has 15 residues. Germline V CDR1 and CDR2: MNHNS, SASEGT. The CDR3: CASSRGPGTNEKLFF. The CDR3 DNA is TGTGCCAGTAGCAGGGGGCCTGGGACTAATGAAAAACTGTTTTTT.

The chain couples TRBV5-1 to TRBJ2-7; D unclear. Germline assignment: CDR1 SGHRS and CDR2 YFSETQ. Trimming removed 0 bases from V and 5 bases from J, with 9 bases in between. The CDR3 is made up of 13 amino acids. The CDR3 DNA reads as TGCGCCAGCAGCTTGGATCCCGGAAACGAGCAGTACTTC. Translation: CASSLDPGNEQYF.

The chain carries TRBV6-1 and TRBJ2-1; TRBD2 matches 10 bases. Germline CDR1 MNHNS, CDR2 SASEGT. V dropped 2 bases and J dropped 3; count of bases not matched to a gene: 10. CDR3 length equals 18 residues. For the CDR3, the DNA is TGTGCCAGCAGTGAAATAGGTAGCGGGGGGCCCCTCTACAATGAGCAGTTCTTC. Its translation: CASSEIGSGGPLYNEQFF.

The V call is TRBV14, the J call TRBJ2-1; a possible D gene is TRBD2 (6 bases). Trimming stripped 2 bases from V and 2 bases from J, with 10 bases between. This CDR3 spans 15 amino acids. CDR1 and CDR2 from the germline V gene are SGHDN and FVKESK. The CDR3 coding sequence is TGTGCCAGCAGCCAATCGGGGAGGACCTACAATGAGCAGTTCTTC. It codes for CASSQSGRTYNEQFF.

The chain has TRBV27 and TRBJ1-5; TRBD1 might be the D (5 bases). Per the germline V gene, CDR1 is MNHEY and CDR2 is SMNVEV (reference sequence). This CDR3 is built from 13 residues. Trimming cost V 3 bases and J 6 bases, with 9 bases left between them. CDR3: CASSLTRGQPQHF. Here the CDR3 DNA reads TGTGCCAGCAGTTTGACTAGGGGTCAGCCCCAGCATTTT.

V is TRBV30 and J is TRBJ1-1, with D maybe TRBD1 (6 bases). The germline CDR1 and CDR2 sequences are GTSNPN and SVGIG (reference sequence). The CDR3 covers 13 residues. Trimming left V 7 bases short and J 1 base short, with 13 bases between. The CDR3 loop reads CALGGASNTEAFF. The CDR3 DNA reads as TGTGCCTTAGGGGGGGCTTCGAACACTGAAGCTTTCTTT. The whole variable domain, filled in from reference TRBV30 and TRBJ1-1, reads SQTIHQWPATLVQPVGSPLSLECTVEGTSNPNLYWYRQAAGRGLQLLFYSVGIGQISSEVPQNLSASRPQDRQFILSSKKLLLSDSGFYLCALGGASNTEAFFGQGTRLTVV.

This chain links TRBV5-1 with TRBJ1-5; D remains ambiguous. With 0 bases removed from V and 0 bases from J, the gap between germline ends came to 7 bases. CDR1 is SGHRS and CDR2 is YFSETQ in the germline V gene. The CDR3 has 15 amino acids. CDR3 in DNA: TGCGCCAGCAGCTTGGAACCAAATAGCAATCAGCCCCAGCATTTT. As protein: CASSLEPNSNQPQHF.

V is TRBV5-1 and J is TRBJ2-3; TRBD2 is a possible D gene (6 bases). The V and J ends lost 5 bases and 6 bases respectively, with 16 bases between them. CDR1 is SGHRS, CDR2 YFSETQ, per germline. The CDR3 runs 14 residues. The CDR3 spells CASRTGGARDTQYF. The CDR3 DNA reads as TGCGCCAGCAGAACTGGCGGGGCTCGGGATACGCAGTATTTT.

Written as DNA, the CDR3 is TGCGCCAGCAGTTCTAGCGACACCGGGGAGCTGTTTTTT. Amino acid sequence: CASSSSDTGELFF. The chain has TRBV5-1 and TRBJ2-2, with D tentatively TRBD2 (6 bases). The ends were cut back, 5 bases at V and 3 bases at J, with 8 bases in the middle. This CDR3 has 13 amino acids. Germline CDR1 is SGHRS and CDR2 is YFSETQ.

The genes are TRBV9 and TRBJ2-2, with 11 nucleotides matching TRBD1. The CDR3 extends over 19 amino acids. V shed 4 bases, J shed 5 bases, and the junction held 16 bases outside the gene matches. CDR1 and CDR2 from the germline V gene are SGDLS and YYNGEE. CDR3 amino acids: CASSPRTKPGTGGTGELFF. The DNA for the CDR3 is TGTGCCAGCAGCCCGAGGACAAAACCCGGGACAGGGGGGACCGGGGAGCTGTTTTTT.